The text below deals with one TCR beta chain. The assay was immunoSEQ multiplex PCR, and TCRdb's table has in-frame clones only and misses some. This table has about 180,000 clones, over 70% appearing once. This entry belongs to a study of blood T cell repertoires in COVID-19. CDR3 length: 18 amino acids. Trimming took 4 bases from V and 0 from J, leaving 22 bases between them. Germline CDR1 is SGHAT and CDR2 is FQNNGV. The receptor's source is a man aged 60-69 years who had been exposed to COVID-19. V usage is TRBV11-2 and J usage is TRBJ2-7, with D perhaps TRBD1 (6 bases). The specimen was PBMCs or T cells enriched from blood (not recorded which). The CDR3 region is CASSSRTASLGGSYEQYF. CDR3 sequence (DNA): TGTGCCAGCAGCTCCCGGACAGCGTCTCTGGGTGGCTCCTACGAGCAGTACTTC.